The clone carrying this TCR beta chain has more than one count but fewer than ten. Its target is unknown. The record originates from a study of T-cell reconstitution after alpha-beta-depleted transplantation in children. Germline V gives CDR1 SGHTA, CDR2 FQGNSA. This CDR3 spans 15 amino acids. Trimming took off 1 base at V and 6 bases at J, with 12 bases between the two ends. Study-level findings and limits: Several hundred expanded graft clones reportedly gave rise to the alpha-beta T cells present about two months after transplant. One year after transplant, T-cell counts and diversity came mostly from newly produced T cells. High day-60 TCRbeta diversity in some patients came from surviving recipient T cells and thymic progenitors.

TCRbeta library preparation incorporated unique molecular identifiers. Each CDR3 protein gets one entry after TCRdb re-called the PCR reads with MiXCR. The table includes 130,000 or so distinct CDR3 sequences, 9.7% detected once. The sequences come from PBMCs, mostly from graft donor cells, collected 180 days after TCRalphabeta/CD19-depleted stem cell transplant. The receptor comes from a girl less than two years old who had a stem cell transplant for combined immunodeficiency, so the T cells may come from the graft donor. The V gene is TRBV7-2, the J gene TRBJ1-4; D is uncertain. In nucleotides, the CDR3 is TGTGCCAGCAGCTTAGGGAGCCGAGGGTATGAAAAACTGTTTTTT. This sequence encodes CASSLGSRGYEKLFF.